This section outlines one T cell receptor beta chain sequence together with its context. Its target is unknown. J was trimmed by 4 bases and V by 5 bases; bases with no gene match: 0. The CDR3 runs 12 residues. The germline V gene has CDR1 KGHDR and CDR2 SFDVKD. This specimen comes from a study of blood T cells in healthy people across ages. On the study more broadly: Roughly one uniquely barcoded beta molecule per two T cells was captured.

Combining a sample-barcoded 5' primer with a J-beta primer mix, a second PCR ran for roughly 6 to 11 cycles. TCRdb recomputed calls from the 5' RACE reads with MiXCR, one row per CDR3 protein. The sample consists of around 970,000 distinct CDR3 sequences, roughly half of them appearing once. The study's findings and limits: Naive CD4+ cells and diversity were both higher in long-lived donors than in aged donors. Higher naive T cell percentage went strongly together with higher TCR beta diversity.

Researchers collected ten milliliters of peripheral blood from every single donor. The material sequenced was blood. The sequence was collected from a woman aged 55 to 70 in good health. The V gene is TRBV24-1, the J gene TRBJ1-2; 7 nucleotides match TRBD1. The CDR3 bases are TGTGCCACCAGTGCAGGGGGCTATGGCTACACCTTC. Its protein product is CATSAGGYGYTF.